This TCR beta chain was obtained from a study of blood T cell repertoires in COVID-19. Background on the study: Sites in the United States, Italy and Spain provided acute and convalescent COVID-19 samples.

The CDR3 length is 18 residues. J gave up 2 bases and V 5 bases, and 11 bases lay outside the gene matches. Germline CDR1 reads SGHNT; CDR2 reads YENEEA. Methods used by the authors: Scientists estimated how many nucleated cells there were by amplifying reference gene primers. TCRdb's copy holds only in-frame clones and misses some; the assay was immunoSEQ multiplex PCR. The DNA gave D and trimming, while V, J and clone size come from that table. The profile shows about 40,000 clones, around 90% of them singletons. This TCR derives from a woman in her 30s in a cohort sampled during active COVID-19. The chain is built from TRBV11-3 and TRBJ2-5, with 13 nucleotides matching TRBD2. The sample comprised peripheral blood. The CDR3 region is CASSVLYPGLAGQETQYF. For the CDR3, the DNA is TGTGCCAGCAGCGTACTATACCCGGGACTAGCGGGGCAAGAGACCCAGTACTTC.